This TCR beta chain originates from a study of early T cells in non-severe SARS-CoV-2 infection. The wider study: The study sequenced bulk RNA from unsorted whole blood, with chains unpaired.

TCRdb re-analysed the 5' RACE reads in MiXCR, keeping a single row per CDR3 protein. The table lists some 64,000 distinct CDR3 sequences, less than 15% of them singletons. This clonotype was counted a few times. There are 13 residues in the CDR3. Trimming stripped 4 bases from V and 3 bases from J, with 8 bases between. The V gene's germline CDR1 is MNHEY and CDR2 SMNVEV (reference sequence). The clonotype comes from an adult who was a healthcare worker with PCR-confirmed SARS-CoV-2 infection or an uninfected control (not recorded which). The gene calls are TRBV27 and TRBJ2-3; D not resolved. Source material: whole blood. CDR3: CASSSARTDTQYF. The DNA for the CDR3 is TGTGCCAGCAGTTCCGCTAGAACAGATACGCAGTATTTT.